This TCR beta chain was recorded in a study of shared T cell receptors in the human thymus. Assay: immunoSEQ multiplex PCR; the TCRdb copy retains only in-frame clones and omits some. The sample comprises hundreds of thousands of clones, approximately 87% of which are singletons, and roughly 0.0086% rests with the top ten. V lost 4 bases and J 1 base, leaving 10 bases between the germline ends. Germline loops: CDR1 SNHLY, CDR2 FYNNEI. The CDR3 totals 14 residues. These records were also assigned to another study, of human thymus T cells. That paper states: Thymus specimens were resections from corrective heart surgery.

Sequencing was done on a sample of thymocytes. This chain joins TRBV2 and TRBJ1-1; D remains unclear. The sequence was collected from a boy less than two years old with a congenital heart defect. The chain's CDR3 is CASSGGSRNTEAFF. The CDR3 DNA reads TGTGCCAGCAGTGGAGGCAGCCGGAACACTGAAGCTTTCTTT.